This is a list of T cell receptor beta chains from one sample in a study of T cell responses to AZD1222 COVID-19 vaccine. Using immunoSEQ multiplex PCR, the repertoire was profiled, and TCRdb retains in-frame clones only, with some absent. The sample gives approximately 110,000 clones, about nine tenths of which show up once; approximately 6.9% is in the top ten. Source: peripheral blood, taken 28 days after the second AZD1222 dose. The receptors originated from an adult who received the AZD1222 COVID-19 vaccine. Each CDR3 is given with its conserved first and last residue. The D gene is left open where the match is weak. Rows may omit the clone size; those that give it use once, few, many or a size class.

J gene: TRBJ1-1; V gene: TRBV5-4; clone size: .; D gene: TRBD1; CDR3 DNA: TGTGCCAGCAGACGTCCCGGGACAGGCTCCACTGAAGCTTTCTTT; CDR3 protein: CASRRPGTGSTEAFF
J gene: TRBJ1-5; V gene: TRBV19; clone size: .; D gene: TRBD1; CDR3 DNA: TGTGCCAGTAGCCCGGGACAGGACAATCAGCCCCAGCATTTT; CDR3 protein: CASSPGQDNQPQHF
J gene: TRBJ1-2; V gene: TRBV4-2; clone size: .; D gene: .; CDR3 DNA: TGTGCCAGCAGCCAAGAACGGGGTAACTATGGCTACACCTTC; CDR3 protein: CASSQERGNYGYTF
J gene: TRBJ1-1; V gene: TRBV2; clone size: .; D gene: .; CDR3 DNA: TGTGCCAGCAGGGGGGACGCGGGGAACACTGAAGCTTTCTTT; CDR3 protein: CASRGDAGNTEAFF
J gene: TRBJ2-3; V gene: TRBV3-1/TRBV3-2; clone size: once; D gene: TRBD2; CDR3 DNA: TGTGCCAGCAGCCATAGCGGGAGCACAGATACGCAGTATTTT; CDR3 protein: CASSHSGSTDTQYF
J gene: TRBJ1-1; V gene: TRBV2; clone size: .; D gene: .; CDR3 DNA: TGTGCCAGCAGCCTGGGACAGAACACTGAAGCTTTCTTT; CDR3 protein: CASSLGQNTEAFF
J gene: TRBJ2-3; V gene: TRBV7-3; clone size: once; D gene: .; CDR3 DNA: TGTGCCAGCAGCTTAAATTCCGGCGGGGTACGCACAGATACGCAGTATTTT; CDR3 protein: CASSLNSGGVRTDTQYF
J gene: TRBJ1-1; V gene: TRBV2; clone size: .; D gene: .; CDR3 DNA: TGTGCCAGCAGTGTTCAGGGAGTTGAAGCTTTCTTT; CDR3 protein: CASSVQGVEAFF
J gene: TRBJ1-1; V gene: TRBV27; clone size: few; D gene: TRBD1; CDR3 DNA: TGTGCCAGCAGGCAAAGACAGGGGGCGCATACTGAAGCTTTCTTT; CDR3 protein: CASRQRQGAHTEAFF
J gene: TRBJ2-7; V gene: TRBV19; clone size: .; D gene: TRBD1; CDR3 DNA: TGTGCCAGTAGTTTCACAGGGGGCAACGACGAGCAGTACTTC; CDR3 protein: CASSFTGGNDEQYF
J gene: TRBJ1-1; V gene: TRBV7-9; clone size: .; D gene: .; CDR3 DNA: TGTGCCAGCAGCCCCCGAAACCGGGACACTGAAGCTTTCTTT; CDR3 protein: CASSPRNRDTEAFF
J gene: TRBJ1-2; V gene: TRBV6-5; clone size: few; D gene: TRBD1; CDR3 DNA: TGTGCCAGCAGTAGCTCAGGGGGCGCGATCTATGGCTACACCTTC; CDR3 protein: CASSSSGGAIYGYTF
J gene: TRBJ2-5; V gene: TRBV21-1; clone size: .; D gene: .; CDR3 DNA: TGTGCCAGCAGCGGACTAGCGGGGGCGATGGAGACCCAGTACTTC; CDR3 protein: CASSGLAGAMETQYF
J gene: TRBJ2-2; V gene: TRBV28; clone size: .; D gene: .; CDR3 DNA: TGTGCCAGCTCTGGGGTGGGGGCTCTGAACACCGGGGAGCTGTTTTTT; CDR3 protein: CASSGVGALNTGELFF
J gene: TRBJ2-7; V gene: TRBV5-6; clone size: .; D gene: TRBD2; CDR3 DNA: TGTGCCAGCAGCTCTTCCGGGACTAGCGGGGGGATGAGCTCCTACGAGCAGTACTTC; CDR3 protein: CASSSSGTSGGMSSYEQYF
J gene: TRBJ1-2; V gene: TRBV10-3; clone size: .; D gene: .; CDR3 DNA: TGTGCCATCAGTGAGTCCACAGGAATCCATAACTATGGCTACACCTTC; CDR3 protein: CAISESTGIHNYGYTF
J gene: TRBJ1-4; V gene: TRBV19; clone size: .; D gene: .; CDR3 DNA: TGTGCCAGTAGTTCGACAGATTCTAATGAAAAACTGTTTTTT; CDR3 protein: CASSSTDSNEKLFF
J gene: TRBJ1-1; V gene: TRBV6-2/TRBV6-3; clone size: .; D gene: .; CDR3 DNA: TGTGCCAGCAGTTCCGCAGGGCCGGGGGCTTTCTTT; CDR3 protein: CASSSAGPGAFF
J gene: TRBJ1-6; V gene: TRBV4-3; clone size: .; D gene: TRBD1; CDR3 DNA: TGCGCCAGCAGCCAGCGGACAGGGTTGAATAATTCACCCCTCCACTTT; CDR3 protein: CASSQRTGLNNSPLHF
J gene: TRBJ2-5; V gene: TRBV5-4; clone size: .; D gene: TRBD2; CDR3 DNA: TGTGCCAGCAATCGGGGGGGGTCCGGTGAGACCCAGTACTTC; CDR3 protein: CASNRGGSGETQYF
J gene: TRBJ1-2; V gene: TRBV7-3; clone size: .; D gene: TRBD1; CDR3 DNA: TGTGCCAGCAGCCCCGGACAGGGGTATGGCTACACCTTC; CDR3 protein: CASSPGQGYGYTF
J gene: TRBJ1-3; V gene: TRBV28; clone size: .; D gene: .; CDR3 DNA: TGTGCCAGCAGTTTAATGGGACGGGACACCATATATTTT; CDR3 protein: CASSLMGRDTIYF
J gene: TRBJ1-4; V gene: TRBV18; clone size: .; D gene: .; CDR3 DNA: TGTGCCAGCTCACCAAGGGGGGCAACTAATGAAAAACTGTTTTTT; CDR3 protein: CASSPRGATNEKLFF
J gene: TRBJ2-5; V gene: TRBV3-1/TRBV3-2; clone size: .; D gene: .; CDR3 DNA: TGTGCCAGCAGCCAACGTAGGGCCGTAGAGACCCAGTACTTC; CDR3 protein: CASSQRRAVETQYF
J gene: TRBJ2-7; V gene: TRBV5-7; clone size: .; D gene: .; CDR3 DNA: TGTGCCAGCAGCTTTAGGGGTTACAGGTTCACCTACGAGCAGTACTTC; CDR3 protein: CASSFRGYRFTYEQYF
J gene: TRBJ2-7; V gene: TRBV5-1; clone size: .; D gene: TRBD1; CDR3 DNA: TGCGCCAGCAGCAGAAACCAAGACAGGGGGCGCGAGCAGTACTTC; CDR3 protein: CASSRNQDRGREQYF
J gene: TRBJ1-6; V gene: TRBV6-2/TRBV6-3; clone size: .; D gene: .; CDR3 DNA: TGTGCCAGCAGTTACGGGGGGGGGCGATCACCCCTCCACTTT; CDR3 protein: CASSYGGGRSPLHF
J gene: TRBJ1-2; V gene: TRBV25-1; clone size: .; D gene: .; CDR3 DNA: TGTGCCAGCACCCCCGGGACGGTAAACTATGGCTACACCTTC; CDR3 protein: CASTPGTVNYGYTF
J gene: TRBJ1-5; V gene: TRBV5-1; clone size: .; D gene: .; CDR3 DNA: TGCGCCAGCAGCTGGGACGGAAGCAATCAGCCCCAGCATTTT; CDR3 protein: CASSWDGSNQPQHF
J gene: TRBJ2-5; V gene: TRBV11-2; clone size: .; D gene: .; CDR3 DNA: TGTGCCAGCAGCTTCCTACAGGGTTCAGAGACCCAGTACTTC; CDR3 protein: CASSFLQGSETQYF
J gene: TRBJ2-1; V gene: TRBV5-4; clone size: .; D gene: TRBD1; CDR3 DNA: TGTGCCAGCAGCCAATTCAGACAGGGGGAGTACAATGAGCAGTTCTTC; CDR3 protein: CASSQFRQGEYNEQFF
J gene: TRBJ2-2; V gene: TRBV12-5; clone size: .; D gene: .; CDR3 DNA: TGTGCTAGTGGCTCCGGGACTTCGGGCACCGGGGAGCTGTTTTTT; CDR3 protein: CASGSGTSGTGELFF
J gene: TRBJ1-6; V gene: TRBV2; clone size: few; D gene: .; CDR3 DNA: TGTGCCAGCAGTATGGCGCTGAGCTCCTATAATTCACCCCTCCACTTT; CDR3 protein: CASSMALSSYNSPLHF
J gene: TRBJ1-6; V gene: TRBV19; clone size: .; D gene: .; CDR3 DNA: TGTGCCAGTAGTGTTATGGGGGGTAATTCACCCCTCCACTTT; CDR3 protein: CASSVMGGNSPLHF
J gene: TRBJ2-7; V gene: TRBV11-2; clone size: .; D gene: .; CDR3 DNA: TGTGCCAGCAGTCATACCAGAATCTCCTACGAGCAGTACTTC; CDR3 protein: CASSHTRISYEQYF